This is a list of T cell receptor beta chains from one sample in a study of blood T cell repertoires in COVID-19. TCRdb's table, derived via immunoSEQ multiplex PCR, lists solely in-frame clones and lacks some. Of 25,000 to 35,000 clones listed, under 80% are singletons. The sample consisted of peripheral blood. These receptor sequences come from a woman in her 70s with active or convalescent COVID-19. The CDR3 runs from the conserved cysteine through the conserved F or W. D genes are given only for firm matches. The size of a clone is reported for some rows only, either as once, few or many, or as a class for expanded clones.

CDR3nt | CDR3aa | j_gene | v_gene | len | d_gene | abundance
TGTGCCAGTAGTGAGACCAGGACAGTCCTGGAGACCCAGTACTTC | CASSETRTVLETQYF | TRBJ2-5 | TRBV19 | 15 | . | .
TGTGCCAGCAGTGAAGGTCCCAGCTACAATGAGCAGTTCTTC | CASSEGPSYNEQFF | TRBJ2-1 | TRBV6-1 | 14 | . | .
TGTGCCAGCAGCGCACTAGCGGGAGTACCCTCCGGGGACTTC | CASSALAGVPSGDF | TRBJ2-7 | TRBV2 | 14 | TRBD2 | .
TGTGCCAGCAGCTTAGGACCGGGAGGAGGCACAGATACGCAGTATTTT | CASSLGPGGGTDTQYF | TRBJ2-3 | TRBV7-2 | 16 | TRBD2 | .
TGTGCCACCAGTTCCTTGGGGCGAATTTTCTCTGGAAACACCATATATTTT | CATSSLGRIFSGNTIYF | TRBJ1-3 | TRBV15 | 17 | . | .
TGCGCCAGCAGCTTGCTAGCGGGAGGGGGGTTTGAGCAGTTCTTC | CASSLLAGGGFEQFF | TRBJ2-1 | TRBV5-1 | 15 | TRBD2 | medium-sized
TGTGCCAGCAGCCCGGGACTAGCGGGGCCAGAGACCCAGTACTTC | CASSPGLAGPETQYF | TRBJ2-5 | TRBV11-2 | 15 | TRBD2 | .
TGTGCCAGCGCCATAGCGGGGGGGGAAGATACGCAGTATTTT | CASAIAGGEDTQYF | TRBJ2-3 | TRBV11-2 | 14 | TRBD2 | .
TGCGCCAGCAGTGGAGACACCATGAACACTGAAGCTTTCTTT | CASSGDTMNTEAFF | TRBJ1-1 | TRBV10-1 | 14 | . | .
TGTGCCAGCAGCCAATACCGCAGGGCTAGCGGGATCACAGATACGCAGTATTTT | CASSQYRRASGITDTQYF | TRBJ2-3 | TRBV14 | 18 | TRBD2 | .
TGTGCCAGCACAGGGGCCAACGAGCAGTACTTC | CASTGANEQYF | TRBJ2-7 | TRBV28 | 11 | . | .